A selection of T cell receptor beta chains follows, all from one sample in a study of T cell repertoires in cytomegalovirus infection. TCRdb itself ran the reads through MiXCR, one entry per CDR3 protein. Altogether about 830,000 distinct CDR3 sequences are present, less than 35% being singletons, with the ten largest covering around 12%. These TCRs are of unknown antigen specificity. The sample consisted of cultured CD8+ T cells from PBMCs, taken from culture after CMV antigen stimulation. Receptors were obtained from a human donor in good health (CMV status not recorded). Some clones in this sample may be carry-over from other donors' samples. The CDR3 runs from the conserved cysteine through the conserved F or W. The order of the fields is J gene, V gene, D gene, clone size, CDR3 DNA, CDR3 protein. D genes are given only for firm matches. The size entry is marked missing in some rows and otherwise reads once, few, many or a size class.

TRBJ2-3,TRBV27,NA,NA,TGTGCCAGCAGAAACGGTGCAGATACGCAGTATTTT,CASRNGADTQYF
TRBJ1-5,TRBV20-1,NA,NA,TGCAGTGCTAGAGATTCCCGGAGTAGCAATCAGCCCCAGCATTTT,CSARDSRSSNQPQHF
TRBJ2-5,TRBV2,TRBD2,NA,TGTGCCAGCAGCCAGCGGGGGCCTTCACGACAAGAGACCCAGTACTTC,CASSQRGPSRQETQYF
TRBJ2-3,TRBV7-8,TRBD2,NA,TGTGCCAGCAGCTCACGCGGGGGGCCCTCGGGAGATACGCAGTATTTT,CASSSRGGPSGDTQYF
TRBJ2-7,TRBV27,TRBD2,many,TGTGCCAGCAGTTTCCGGACGGGGGGGAGCTCCTACGAGCAGTACTTC,CASSFRTGGSSYEQYF
TRBJ2-1,TRBV5-4,TRBD2,NA,TGTGCCAGCAGCTTGTTGATCGGGGGGGGCTTCGATGAGCAGTTCTTC,CASSLLIGGGFDEQFF
TRBJ1-4,TRBV6-1,NA,few,TGTGCCAGCAGTGAAGAAGTGGTGGCTGAAAAACTGTTTTTT,CASSEEVVAEKLFF
TRBJ2-3,TRBV6-1,NA,NA,TGTGCCAGCAGCTCGAGGGGACACTTCCGAGGCACAGATACGCAGTATTTT,CASSSRGHFRGTDTQYF
TRBJ1-1,TRBV4-1,NA,few,TGTGCCAGCAGCCAGGGGAAAGGTGAAGCTTTCTTT,CASSQGKGEAFF
TRBJ2-2,TRBV4-3,TRBD1,NA,TGCGCCAGCAGCCCCTTGGGACAGTCGAACACCGGGGAGCTGTTTTTT,CASSPLGQSNTGELFF
TRBJ1-1,TRBV19,TRBD1,few,TGTGCCAGTAGTCCAGACAGGGCGATAATGAACACTGAAGCTTTCTTT,CASSPDRAIMNTEAFF
TRBJ2-3,TRBV20-1,TRBD2,few,TGCAGTGCAAAAACCACTTTAGCGGGGGGGCCCACAGATACGCAGTATTTT,CSAKTTLAGGPTDTQYF
TRBJ2-7,TRBV2,NA,NA,TGTGCCGCTGCTCTGCCCTACGAGCAGTACTTC,CAAALPYEQYF
TRBJ2-3,TRBV24-1,NA,few,TGTGCCACCAGTGATTCAGGGGAAACAGATACGCAGTATTTT,CATSDSGETDTQYF
TRBJ1-1,TRBV7-9,NA,few,TGTGCCAGCAGCCCCAACGAGCCTCTATTT,CASSPNEPLF
TRBJ2-1,TRBV29-1,TRBD1,few,TGCAGCGTTGAAGATTGGGGGCAGGGGGCGATTGTCAATGAGCAGTTCTTC,CSVEDWGQGAIVNEQFF
TRBJ1-3,TRBV7-2,NA,many,TGTGCCAGCAGCTTTGGACGGAACTCTGGAAACACCATATATTTT,CASSFGRNSGNTIYF
TRBJ2-1,TRBV5-4,NA,NA,TGTGCCAGCAGCTATGGACAGCCTTACAATGAGCAGTTCTTC,CASSYGQPYNEQFF
TRBJ1-1,TRBV6-2/TRBV6-3,TRBD1,NA,TGTGCCAGCAGTCCCCTCCACAGGGGAAACACTGAAGCTTTCTTT,CASSPLHRGNTEAFF
TRBJ1-1,TRBV5-6,TRBD1,once,TGTGCCAGCAGCTCCCGGGGCAGGGGGCACACTGAAGCTTTCTTT,CASSSRGRGHTEAFF
TRBJ1-1,TRBV9,TRBD1,NA,TGTGCCAGCAGCGCGCCGGGACAGGGGTCGAGGGACACTGAAGCTTTCTTT,CASSAPGQGSRDTEAFF
TRBJ1-2,TRBV7-8,NA,many,TGTGCCAGCAGCCCTCATAGGGCAGTCACTAACTATGGCTACACCTTC,CASSPHRAVTNYGYTF
TRBJ1-1,TRBV3-1,NA,NA,TGTGCCAGCAGCCAAGATCCGGGCAGGAAGGCTGAAGCTTTCTTT,CASSQDPGRKAEAFF
TRBJ2-1,TRBV6-5,NA,NA,TGTGCCAGCTACACGGGGCATGAGCAGTTCTTC,CASYTGHEQFF
TRBJ2-3,TRBV20-1,NA,NA,TGCAGTGCTAGAGACTCTTTTAGCACAGATACGCAGTATTTT,CSARDSFSTDTQYF
TRBJ2-5,TRBV12-3/TRBV12-4,TRBD2,once,TGTGCCAGTAATCTAGCGGGGGCAGGGGAGACCCAGTACTTC,CASNLAGAGETQYF
TRBJ1-1,TRBV13,NA,NA,TGTGCCAGCGCGCTTACCCAAGGGGGAACCCTAGGGATGAACTTT,CASALTQGGTLGMNF
TRBJ2-1,TRBV12-3/TRBV12-4,NA,NA,TGTGCCAGCAGGGGGGGGCCCAGCTCCTACAATGAGCAGTTCTTC,CASRGGPSSYNEQFF
TRBJ2-5,TRBV25-1,TRBD1,NA,TGTGCCAGCGGTCGGGACAGGGGGCCAGAGACCCAGTACTTC,CASGRDRGPETQYF
TRBJ2-1,TRBV7-9,TRBD2,few,TGTGCCAGCAGTACAAAACGGACTAGCGGGGGGACCTACAATGAGCAGTTCTTC,CASSTKRTSGGTYNEQFF
TRBJ2-3,TRBV7-2,TRBD2,many,TGTGCCAGCAGTCAACGGGGGGACACAGATACGCAGTATTTT,CASSQRGDTDTQYF
TRBJ2-1,TRBV19,TRBD2,few,TGTGCCAGTAGTCACAACAGCGGGGGGCCTTACTACAATGAGCAGTTCTTC,CASSHNSGGPYYNEQFF
TRBJ1-1,TRBV7-6,NA,many,TGTGCCAGCAGCTTAGGAAGGGGGTTGAACACTGAAGCTTTCTTT,CASSLGRGLNTEAFF
TRBJ1-5,TRBV6-2/TRBV6-3,NA,few,TGTGCCAGCAGTCAGAGAAGCCGACAGGTAAATCAGCCCCAGCATTTT,CASSQRSRQVNQPQHF
TRBJ1-3,TRBV12-3/TRBV12-4,NA,NA,TGTGCCAGCAGTTTTTATCACGCTGACGCACCTTCTGGAAACACCATATATTTT,CASSFYHADAPSGNTIYF